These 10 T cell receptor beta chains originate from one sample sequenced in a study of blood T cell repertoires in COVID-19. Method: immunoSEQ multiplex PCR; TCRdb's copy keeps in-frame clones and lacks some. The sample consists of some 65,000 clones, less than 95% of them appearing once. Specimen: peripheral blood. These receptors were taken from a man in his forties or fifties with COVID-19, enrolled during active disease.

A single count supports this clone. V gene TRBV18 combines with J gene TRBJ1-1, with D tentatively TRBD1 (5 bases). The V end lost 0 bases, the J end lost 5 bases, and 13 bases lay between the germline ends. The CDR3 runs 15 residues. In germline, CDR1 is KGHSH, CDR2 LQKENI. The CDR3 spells CASSPPNGGGTEAFF. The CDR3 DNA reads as TGTGCCAGCTCACCACCGAATGGGGGAGGAACTGAAGCTTTCTTT. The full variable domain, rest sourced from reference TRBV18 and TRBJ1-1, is NAGVMQNPRHLVRRRGQEARLRCSPMKGHSHVYWYRQLPEEGLKFMVYLQKENIIDESGMPKERFSAEFPKEGPSILRIQQVVRGDSAAYFCASSPPNGGGTEAFFGQGTRLTVV.

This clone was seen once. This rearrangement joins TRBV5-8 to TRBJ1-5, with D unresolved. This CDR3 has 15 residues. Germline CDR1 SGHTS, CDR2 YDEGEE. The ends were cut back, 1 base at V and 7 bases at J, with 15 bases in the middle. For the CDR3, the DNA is TGTGCCAGCAGCTTGCGCGGGATCGCGCGGCAGCCCCAGCATTTT. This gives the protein CASSLRGIARQPQHF.

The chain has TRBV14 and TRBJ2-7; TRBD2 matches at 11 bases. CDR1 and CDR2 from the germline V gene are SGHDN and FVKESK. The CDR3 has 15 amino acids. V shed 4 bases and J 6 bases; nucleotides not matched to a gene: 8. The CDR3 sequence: CASSPLGLAGGEQYF. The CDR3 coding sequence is TGTGCCAGCAGCCCTCTTGGCCTAGCGGGAGGCGAGCAGTACTTC.

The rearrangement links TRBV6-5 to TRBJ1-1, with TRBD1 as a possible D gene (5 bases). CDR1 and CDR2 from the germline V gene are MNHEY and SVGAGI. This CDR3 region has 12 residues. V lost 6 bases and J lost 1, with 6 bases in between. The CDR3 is CASRQGNTEAFF. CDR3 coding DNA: TGTGCCAGCAGGCAGGGGAACACTGAAGCTTTCTTT.

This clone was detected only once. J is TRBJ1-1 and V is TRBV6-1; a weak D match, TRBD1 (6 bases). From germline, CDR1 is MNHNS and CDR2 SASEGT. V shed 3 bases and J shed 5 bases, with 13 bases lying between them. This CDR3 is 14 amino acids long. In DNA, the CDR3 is TGTGCCAGCAGTGAGGGGGGGGCGCGGACTGAAGCTTTCTTT. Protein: CASSEGGARTEAFF.

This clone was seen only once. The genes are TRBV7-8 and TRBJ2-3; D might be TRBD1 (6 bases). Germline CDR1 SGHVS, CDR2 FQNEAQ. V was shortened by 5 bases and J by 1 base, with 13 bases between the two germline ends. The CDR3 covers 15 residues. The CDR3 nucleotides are TGTGCCAGCAGCCATACAGGGCAGGGCACAGATACGCAGTATTTT. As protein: CASSHTGQGTDTQYF.

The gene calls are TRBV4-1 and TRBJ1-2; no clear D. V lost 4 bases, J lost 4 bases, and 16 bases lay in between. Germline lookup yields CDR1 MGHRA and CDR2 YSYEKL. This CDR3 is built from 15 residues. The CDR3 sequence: CASSPPPGSGYGYTF. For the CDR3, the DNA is TGCGCCAGCAGCCCCCCACCGGGATCGGGCTATGGCTACACCTTC.

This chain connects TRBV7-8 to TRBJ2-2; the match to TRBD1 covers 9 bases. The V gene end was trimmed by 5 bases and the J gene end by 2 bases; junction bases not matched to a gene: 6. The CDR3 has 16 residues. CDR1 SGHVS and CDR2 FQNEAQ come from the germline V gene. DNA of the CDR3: TGTGCCAGCAGCCCCCTGGGACAGGGCAACACCGGGGAGCTGTTTTTT. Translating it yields CASSPLGQGNTGELFF.

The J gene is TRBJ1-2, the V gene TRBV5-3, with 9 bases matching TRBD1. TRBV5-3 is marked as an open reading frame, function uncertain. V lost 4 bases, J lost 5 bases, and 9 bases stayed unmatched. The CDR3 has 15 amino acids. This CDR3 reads CARSPRTGEGYGYTF. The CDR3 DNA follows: TGTGCCAGAAGCCCCAGGACAGGGGAAGGGTATGGCTACACCTTC.

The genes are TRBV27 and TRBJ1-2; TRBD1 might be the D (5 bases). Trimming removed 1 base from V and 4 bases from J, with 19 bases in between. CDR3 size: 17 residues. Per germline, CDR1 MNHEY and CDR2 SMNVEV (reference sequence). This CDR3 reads CASSLWSSRDRAYGYTF. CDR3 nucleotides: TGTGCCAGCAGTTTATGGTCAAGCAGAGACAGAGCCTATGGCTACACCTTC.